This TCR beta chain appears in the sequencing data of a study of shared clonotypes between healthy human individuals. Trimming removed 5 bases from V and 4 bases from J, with 13 bases in between. CDR3 size: 14 residues. Germline values: CDR1 SGHNT, CDR2 YENEEA. This clone was seen only once. As processed by the authors: With immunoSEQ giving junction-only sequences and no quality scores, filtering differed. Data came from immunoSEQ multiplex PCR; TCRdb stores just in-frame clones and leaves some out. That table is the source of V, J and clone size, and D and trimming were worked out from the DNA. Among 2 million to 2.5 million clones listed, over 90% were seen once.

What was sequenced was naive CD4+ T cells from PBMCs. Subset in this sample: CD45RA+ positively selected. The sequence was collected from a man younger than 35 in good health. Some clones in this sample may be carry-over from other donors' samples. The chain joins TRBV11-3 to TRBJ2-3, with D maybe TRBD1 (5 bases). The CDR3 protein is CASSPQGWADTQYF. CDR3 nucleotide sequence: TGTGCCAGCAGCCCCCAGGGATGGGCAGATACGCAGTATTTT.